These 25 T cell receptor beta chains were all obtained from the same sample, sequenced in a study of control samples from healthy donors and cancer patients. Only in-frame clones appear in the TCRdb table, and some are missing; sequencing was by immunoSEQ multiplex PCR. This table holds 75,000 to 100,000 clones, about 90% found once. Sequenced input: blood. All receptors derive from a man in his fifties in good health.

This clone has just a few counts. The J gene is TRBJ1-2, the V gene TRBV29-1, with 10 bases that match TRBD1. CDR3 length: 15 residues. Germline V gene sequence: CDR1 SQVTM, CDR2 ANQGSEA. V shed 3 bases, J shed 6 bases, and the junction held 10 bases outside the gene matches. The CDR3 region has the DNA TGCAGCGTTGACCGGCGGGACAGGGGCAACGATGGCTACACCTTC. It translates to CSVDRRDRGNDGYTF. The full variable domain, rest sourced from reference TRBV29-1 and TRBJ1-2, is SAVISQKPSRDICQRGTSLTIQCQVDSQVTMMFWYRQQPGQSLTLIATANQGSEATYESGFVIDKFPISRPNLTFSTLTVSNMSPEDSSIYLCSVDRRDRGNDGYTFGSGTRLTVV.

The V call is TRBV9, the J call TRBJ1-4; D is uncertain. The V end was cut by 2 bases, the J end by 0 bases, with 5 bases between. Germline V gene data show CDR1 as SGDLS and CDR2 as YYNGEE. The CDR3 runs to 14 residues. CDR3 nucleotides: TGTGCCAGCAGCGTCCTTCCAACTAATGAAAAACTGTTTTTT. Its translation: CASSVLPTNEKLFF.

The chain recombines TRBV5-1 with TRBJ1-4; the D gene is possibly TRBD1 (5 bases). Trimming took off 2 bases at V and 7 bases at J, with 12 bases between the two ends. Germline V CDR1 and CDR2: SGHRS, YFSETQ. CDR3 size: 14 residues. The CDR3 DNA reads TGCGCCAGCAGCTTAGAACAGGCGCCTGAAAAACTGTTTTTT. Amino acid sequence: CASSLEQAPEKLFF.

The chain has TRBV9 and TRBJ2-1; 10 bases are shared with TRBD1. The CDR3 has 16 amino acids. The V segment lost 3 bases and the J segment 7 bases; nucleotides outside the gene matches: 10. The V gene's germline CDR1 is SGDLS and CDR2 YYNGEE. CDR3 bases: TGTGCCAGCAGCGCCCGGGACAGGGGTGGTACGAATGAGCAGTTCTTC. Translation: CASSARDRGGTNEQFF.

As DNA, the CDR3 is TGTGCCAGCTCACAGACAGGTTACACCGGGGAGCTGTTTTTT. Translated: CASSQTGYTGELFF. The chain combines TRBV18 with TRBJ2-2, with a tentative D call TRBD1 (6 bases). Germline V lookup: CDR1 KGHSH, CDR2 LQKENI. There are 14 residues in the CDR3. Trimming left V 4 bases short and J 3 bases short, with 9 bases between.

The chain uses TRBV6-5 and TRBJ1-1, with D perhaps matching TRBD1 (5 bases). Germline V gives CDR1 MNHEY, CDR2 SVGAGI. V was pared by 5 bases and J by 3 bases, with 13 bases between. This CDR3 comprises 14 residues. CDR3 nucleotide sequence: TGTGCCAGCAGTCGCAGGGACCTCTACACTGAAGCTTTCTTT. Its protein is CASSRRDLYTEAFF.

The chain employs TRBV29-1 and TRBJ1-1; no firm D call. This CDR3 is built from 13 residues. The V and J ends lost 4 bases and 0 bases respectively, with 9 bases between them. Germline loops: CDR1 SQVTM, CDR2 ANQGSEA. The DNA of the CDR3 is TGCAGCGTTGGCCGGGTAATGAACACTGAAGCTTTCTTT. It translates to CSVGRVMNTEAFF.

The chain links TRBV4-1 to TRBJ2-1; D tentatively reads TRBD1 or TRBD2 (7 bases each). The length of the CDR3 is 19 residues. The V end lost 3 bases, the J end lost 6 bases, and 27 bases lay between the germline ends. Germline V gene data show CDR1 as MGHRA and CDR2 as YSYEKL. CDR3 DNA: TGCGCCAGCAGCCAGCAGGGGGTTTCTGGACTAGTAGGGGGCAATGAGCAGTTCTTC. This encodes CASSQQGVSGLVGGNEQFF.

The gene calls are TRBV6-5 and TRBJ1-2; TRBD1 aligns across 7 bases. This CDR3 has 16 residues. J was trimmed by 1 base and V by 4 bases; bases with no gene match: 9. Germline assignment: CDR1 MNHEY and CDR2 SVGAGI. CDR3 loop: CASSSIGTVFNYGYTF. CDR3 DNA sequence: TGTGCCAGCAGTTCCATCGGGACAGTGTTTAACTATGGCTACACCTTC.

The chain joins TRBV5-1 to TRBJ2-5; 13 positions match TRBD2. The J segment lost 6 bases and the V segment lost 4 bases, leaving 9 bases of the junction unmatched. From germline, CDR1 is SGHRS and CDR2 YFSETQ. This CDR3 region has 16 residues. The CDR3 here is CASSPPTSGGSQTQYF. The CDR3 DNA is TGCGCCAGCAGCCCGCCGACTAGCGGGGGGTCCCAGACCCAGTACTTC.

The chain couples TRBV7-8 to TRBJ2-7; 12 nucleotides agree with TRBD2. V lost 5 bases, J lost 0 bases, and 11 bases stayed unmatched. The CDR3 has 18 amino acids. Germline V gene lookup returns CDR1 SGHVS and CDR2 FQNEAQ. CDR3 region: CASSPRLAGVRSSYEQYF. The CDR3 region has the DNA TGTGCCAGCAGCCCCAGACTAGCGGGGGTGAGGAGCTCCTACGAGCAGTACTTC. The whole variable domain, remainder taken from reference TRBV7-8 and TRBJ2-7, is GAGVSQSPRYKVAKRGQDVALRCDPISGHVSLFWYQQALGQGPEFLTYFQNEAQLDKSGLPSDRFFAERPEGSVSTLKIQRTQQEDSAVYLCASSPRLAGVRSSYEQYFGPGTRLTVT.

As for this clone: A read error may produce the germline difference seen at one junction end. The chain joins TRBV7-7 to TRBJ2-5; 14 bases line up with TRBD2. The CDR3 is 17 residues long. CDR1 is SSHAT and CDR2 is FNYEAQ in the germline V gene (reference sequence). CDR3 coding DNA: TGTGCTAGCAGCCGGACTAGCGGGGGGCTGGGGCAAGAGACCCAGTACTTC. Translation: CASSRTSGGLGQETQYF. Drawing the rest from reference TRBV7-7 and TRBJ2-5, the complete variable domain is GAGVSQSPRYKVTKRGQDVTLRCDPISSHATLYWYQQALGQGPEFLTYFNYEAQPDKSGLPSDRFSAERPEGSISTLTIQRTEQRDSAMYRCASSRTSGGLGQETQYFGPGTRLLVL.

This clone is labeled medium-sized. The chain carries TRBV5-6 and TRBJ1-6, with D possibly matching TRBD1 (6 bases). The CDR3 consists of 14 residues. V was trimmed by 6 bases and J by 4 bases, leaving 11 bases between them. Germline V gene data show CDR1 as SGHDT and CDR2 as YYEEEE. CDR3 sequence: CASIRGGYNSPLHF. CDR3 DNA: TGTGCCAGCATCCGAGGGGGATATAATTCACCCCTCCACTTT.

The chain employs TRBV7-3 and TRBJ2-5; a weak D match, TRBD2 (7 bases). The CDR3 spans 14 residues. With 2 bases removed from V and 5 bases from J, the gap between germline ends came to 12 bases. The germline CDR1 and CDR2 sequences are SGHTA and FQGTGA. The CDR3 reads CASSLGGGGETQYF. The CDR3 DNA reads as TGTGCCAGCAGCTTAGGAGGGGGAGGGGAGACCCAGTACTTC.

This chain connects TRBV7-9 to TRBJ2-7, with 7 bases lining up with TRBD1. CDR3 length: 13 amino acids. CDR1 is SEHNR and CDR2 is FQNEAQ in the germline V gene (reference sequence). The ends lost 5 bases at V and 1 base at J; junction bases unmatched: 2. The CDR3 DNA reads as TGTGCCAGCAGCACGGGACAGTCCTACGAGCAGTACTTC. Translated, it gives CASSTGQSYEQYF.

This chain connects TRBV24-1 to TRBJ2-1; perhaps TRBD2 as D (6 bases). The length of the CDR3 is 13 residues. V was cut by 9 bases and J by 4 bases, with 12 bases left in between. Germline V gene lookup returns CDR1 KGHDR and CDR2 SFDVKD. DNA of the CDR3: TGTGCCACCGCGGAGGGTCCTTACAATGAGCAGTTCTTC. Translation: CATAEGPYNEQFF.

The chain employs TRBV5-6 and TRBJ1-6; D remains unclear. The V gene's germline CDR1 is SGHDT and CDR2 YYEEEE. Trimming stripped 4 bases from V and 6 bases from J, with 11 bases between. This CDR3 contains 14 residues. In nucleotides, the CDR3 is TGTGCCAGCAGCGAGGACGTAGCTAATTCACCCCTCCACTTT. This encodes CASSEDVANSPLHF.

The CDR3 DNA follows: TGTGCCAGCAGTTTAGAGCCAGGATCCCTCTATGGCTACACCTTC. Amino acids: CASSLEPGSLYGYTF. The chain joins TRBV27 to TRBJ1-2, with D uncertain. Per germline, CDR1 MNHEY and CDR2 SMNVEV (reference sequence). V lost 2 bases, J lost 4 bases, and 14 bases lay in between. The CDR3 sequence is 15 residues long.

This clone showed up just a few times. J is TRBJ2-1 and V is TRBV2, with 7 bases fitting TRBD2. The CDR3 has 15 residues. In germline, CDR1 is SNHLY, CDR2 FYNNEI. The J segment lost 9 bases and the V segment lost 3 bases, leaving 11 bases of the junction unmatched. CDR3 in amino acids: CASSEVLAGRGEQFF. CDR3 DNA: TGTGCCAGCAGTGAGGTTTTAGCGGGTCGGGGTGAGCAGTTCTTC.

CDR3 bases: TGCAGCGTTGAAGGGCCGAACACTGAAGCTTTCTTT. Translated: CSVEGPNTEAFF. The genes are TRBV29-1 and TRBJ1-1; no reliable D call. V lost 1 base, J lost 1 base, and 4 bases lay in between. CDR1 and CDR2 from the germline V gene are SQVTM and ANQGSEA. CDR3 length equals 12 residues.

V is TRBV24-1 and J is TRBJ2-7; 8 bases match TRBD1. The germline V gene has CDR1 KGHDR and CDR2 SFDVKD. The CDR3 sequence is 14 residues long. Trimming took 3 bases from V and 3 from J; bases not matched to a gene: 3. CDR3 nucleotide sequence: TGTGCCACCAGTGATCGGACAGGGTACTACGAGCAGTACTTC. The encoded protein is CATSDRTGYYEQYF.

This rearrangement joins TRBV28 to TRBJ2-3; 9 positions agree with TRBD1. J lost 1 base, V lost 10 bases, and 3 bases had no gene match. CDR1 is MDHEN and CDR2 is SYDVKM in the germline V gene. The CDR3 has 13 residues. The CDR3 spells CATWTGGTDTQYF. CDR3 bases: TGTGCCACCTGGACAGGGGGCACAGATACGCAGTATTTT.

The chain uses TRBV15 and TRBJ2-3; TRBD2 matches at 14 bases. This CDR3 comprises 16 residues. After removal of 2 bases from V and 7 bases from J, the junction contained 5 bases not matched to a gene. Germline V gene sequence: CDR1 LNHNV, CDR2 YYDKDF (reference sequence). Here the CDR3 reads CATSRSGLAGGNTQYF. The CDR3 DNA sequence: TGTGCCACCAGCAGATCCGGACTAGCGGGGGGTAATACGCAGTATTTT.

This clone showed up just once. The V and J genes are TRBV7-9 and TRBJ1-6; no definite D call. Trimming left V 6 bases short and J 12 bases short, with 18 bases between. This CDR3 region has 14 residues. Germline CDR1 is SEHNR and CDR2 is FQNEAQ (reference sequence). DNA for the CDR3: TGTGCCAGCAGTCTACGTCACCCCGGCGGACCCCTCCACTTT. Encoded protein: CASSLRHPGGPLHF.

CDR3 coding DNA: TGTGCCAGCAAAAGTGGGACAGGGGTCCATGGCTACACCTTC. Translated: CASKSGTGVHGYTF. J is TRBJ1-2 and V is TRBV2, with TRBD1 identical over 10 bases. Germline CDR1 and CDR2: SNHLY and FYNNEI. This CDR3 is 14 amino acids long. V lost 7 bases to trimming and J lost 6 bases; unmatched junction nucleotides: 8.